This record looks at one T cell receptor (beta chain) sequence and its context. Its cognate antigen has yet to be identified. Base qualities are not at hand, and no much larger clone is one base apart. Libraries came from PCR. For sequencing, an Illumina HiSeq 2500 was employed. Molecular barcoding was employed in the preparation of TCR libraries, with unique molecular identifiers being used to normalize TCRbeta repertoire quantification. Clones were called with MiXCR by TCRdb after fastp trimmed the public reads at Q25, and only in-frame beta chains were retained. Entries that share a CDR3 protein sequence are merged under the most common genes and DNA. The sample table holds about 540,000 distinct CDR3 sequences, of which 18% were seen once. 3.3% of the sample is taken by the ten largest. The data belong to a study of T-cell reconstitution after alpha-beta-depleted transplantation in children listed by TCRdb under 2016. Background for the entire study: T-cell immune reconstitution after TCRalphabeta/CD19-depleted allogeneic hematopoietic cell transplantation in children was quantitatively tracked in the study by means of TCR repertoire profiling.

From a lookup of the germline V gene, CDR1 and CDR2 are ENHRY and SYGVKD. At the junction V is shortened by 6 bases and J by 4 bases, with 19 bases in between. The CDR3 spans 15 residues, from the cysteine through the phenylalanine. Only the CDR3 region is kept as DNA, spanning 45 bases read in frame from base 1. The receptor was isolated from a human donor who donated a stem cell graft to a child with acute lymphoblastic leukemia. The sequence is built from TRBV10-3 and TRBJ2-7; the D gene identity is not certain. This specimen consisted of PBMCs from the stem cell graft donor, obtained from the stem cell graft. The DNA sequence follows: TGTGCCATCAGCGACGAGCCCGCATTCATGTACGAGCAGTACTTC. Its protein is CAISDEPAFMYEQYF.